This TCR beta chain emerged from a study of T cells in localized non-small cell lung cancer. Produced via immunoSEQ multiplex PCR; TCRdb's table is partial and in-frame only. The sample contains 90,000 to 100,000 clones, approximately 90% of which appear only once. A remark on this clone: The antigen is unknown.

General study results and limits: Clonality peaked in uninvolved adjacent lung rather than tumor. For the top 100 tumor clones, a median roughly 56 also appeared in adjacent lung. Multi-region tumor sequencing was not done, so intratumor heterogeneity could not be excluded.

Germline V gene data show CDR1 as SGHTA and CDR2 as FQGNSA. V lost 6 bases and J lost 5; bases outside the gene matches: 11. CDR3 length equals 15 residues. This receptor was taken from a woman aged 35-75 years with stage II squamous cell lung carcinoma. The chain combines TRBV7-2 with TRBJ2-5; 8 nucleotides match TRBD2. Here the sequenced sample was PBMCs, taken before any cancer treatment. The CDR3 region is CASRSSGRADETQYF. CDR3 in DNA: TGTGCCAGCAGAAGCAGCGGGAGAGCTGATGAGACCCAGTACTTC.